The clone carrying this T cell receptor (beta chain) was picked up many times. Antigen: not known. CDR1 and CDR2 from the germline V gene are MNHEY and SMNVEV (reference sequence). The CDR3 consists of 13 residues. The germline V and J ends were trimmed by 3 bases and 1 base, with 6 bases remaining between them. This sample stems from a study of glioma-infiltrating T cells. TCR alpha and beta CDR3 regions were amplified from RNA using iRepertoire nested multiplex PCR. TCRdb recomputed calls from the multiplex PCR reads with MiXCR, one row per CDR3 protein. This sample has 90,000 to 100,000 distinct CDR3 sequences; approximately 40% occur once, and the top ten carry 35% to 40%. General study findings and limits: Above-expected tissue-blood divergence occurred in all gliomas, most in low-grade ones.

The chain couples TRBV27 to TRBJ2-5; D remains unclear. The receptor was derived from a human donor with low-grade glioma or glioblastoma, undergoing nonglioma brain surgery, or in good health (not recorded which). Sequencing used glioma tissue, nonneoplastic brain tissue, or PBMCs (not recorded which). In DNA, the CDR3 is TGTGCCAGCAGTTTCCAGTTCCAAGAGACCCAGTACTTC. It encodes CASSFQFQETQYF.